This is a list of T cell receptor beta chains from one sample in a study of blood T cell repertoires in COVID-19. The assay was immunoSEQ multiplex PCR, and TCRdb's table has in-frame clones only and misses some. This sample has 28,000 or so clones; 80% to 95% occur once, and the top ten carry around 2.2%. The specimen was peripheral blood. The receptors here all came from a human donor in a cohort sampled during active COVID-19. The conserved cysteine and the conserved F or W are not part of the CDR3 here.

cdr3_length v_call cdr3_aa
13 TRBV24-1 ATMGQGAEGTEAF
11 TRBV5-5 ASEGQGPYEQY
13 TRBV3-1/TRBV3-2 ASSQARTGVNEQY
12 TRBV2 ASSEGQAAYEQY
13 TRBV18 ASSPPLAGRDTQY
13 TRBV6-5 ASRTGQENTGELF
12 TRBV5-4 ASSFPGQFYGYT
11 TRBV2 ASSVLEGTEAF
11 TRBV2 ASSERGYNEQF
14 TRBV7-2 ASRRGAGESYNEQF
13 TRBV28 ATFGGTGPGNTIY